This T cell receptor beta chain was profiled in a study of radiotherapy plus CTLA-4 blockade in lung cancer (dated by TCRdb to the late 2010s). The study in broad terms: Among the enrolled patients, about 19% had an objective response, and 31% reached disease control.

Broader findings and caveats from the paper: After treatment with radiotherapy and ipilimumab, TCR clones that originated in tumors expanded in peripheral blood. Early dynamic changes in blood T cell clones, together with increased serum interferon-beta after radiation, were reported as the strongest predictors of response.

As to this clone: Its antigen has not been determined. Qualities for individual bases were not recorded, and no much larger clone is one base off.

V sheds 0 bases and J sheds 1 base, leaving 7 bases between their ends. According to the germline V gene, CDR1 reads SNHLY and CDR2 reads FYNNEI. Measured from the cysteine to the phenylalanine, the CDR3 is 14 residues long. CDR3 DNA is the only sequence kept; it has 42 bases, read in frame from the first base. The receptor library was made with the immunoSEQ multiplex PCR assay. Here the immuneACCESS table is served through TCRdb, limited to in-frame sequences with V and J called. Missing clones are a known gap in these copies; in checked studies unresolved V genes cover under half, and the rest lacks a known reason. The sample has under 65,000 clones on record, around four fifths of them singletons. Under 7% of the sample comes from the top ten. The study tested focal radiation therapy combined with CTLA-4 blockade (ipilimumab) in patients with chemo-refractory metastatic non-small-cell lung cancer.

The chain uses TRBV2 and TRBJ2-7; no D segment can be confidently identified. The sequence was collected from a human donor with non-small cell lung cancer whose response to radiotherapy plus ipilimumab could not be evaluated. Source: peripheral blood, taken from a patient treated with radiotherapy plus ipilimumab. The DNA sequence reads TGTGCCAGCAGTGAAGCGCCACAATCCTACGAGCAGTACTTC. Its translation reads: CASSEAPQSYEQYF.